This T cell receptor beta chain emerged from a study of blood T cell repertoires in COVID-19. Turning to the study itself: Samples representing acute and convalescent COVID-19 were sourced from the United States, Italy and Spain. The cDNA or gDNA used as material had been derived from T cells, B-cell-depleted T cells, or PBMCs.

Seattle's enrolled individuals joined amid active infection and were then monitored longitudinally. Data came from immunoSEQ multiplex PCR; TCRdb stores just in-frame clones and leaves some out. This table holds 81,000 or so clones, approximately 85% found once. V lost 0 bases, J lost 2 bases, and 13 bases lay in between. The CDR3 consists of 17 residues. Per the germline V gene, CDR1 is KGHSH and CDR2 is LQKENI. This clone was detected only once. This chain joins TRBV18 and TRBJ2-2, with D perhaps matching TRBD2 (8 bases). What was sequenced was peripheral blood. The source is a man between 45 and 60 years old with COVID-19, enrolled during active disease. The CDR3: CASSPPTGGGNTGELFF. The DNA for the CDR3 is TGTGCCAGCTCACCACCGACGGGAGGGGGCAACACCGGGGAGCTGTTTTTT.